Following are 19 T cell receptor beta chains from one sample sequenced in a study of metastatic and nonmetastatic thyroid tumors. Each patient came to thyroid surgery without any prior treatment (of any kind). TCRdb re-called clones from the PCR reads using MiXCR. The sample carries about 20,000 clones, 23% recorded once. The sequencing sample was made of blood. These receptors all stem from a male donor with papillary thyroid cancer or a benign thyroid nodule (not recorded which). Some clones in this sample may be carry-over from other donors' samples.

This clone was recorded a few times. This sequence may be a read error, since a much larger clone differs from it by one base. Here the CDR3 DNA reads TGCAGTATCTGGGGGGTGACTGAAGCTTTCTTT. Translation: CSIWGVTEAFF. The V and J genes are TRBV20-1 and TRBJ1-1, with D possibly TRBD1 on 5 matching bases. The CDR3 length is 11 residues. The ends were cut back, 8 bases at V and 5 bases at J, with 12 bases in the middle. CDR1 and CDR2 (germline): DFQATT, SNEGSKA (reference sequence).

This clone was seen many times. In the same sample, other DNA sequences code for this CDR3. The CDR3 region has the DNA TGTGCCAGCAGTAATGGACGGGAAAACCAAGAGACCCAGTACTTC. Protein sequence: CASSNGRENQETQYF. The chain uses TRBV27 and TRBJ2-5, with D perhaps matching TRBD2 (5 bases). CDR3 length equals 15 residues. The V end was cut by 5 bases, the J end by 0 bases, with 13 bases between. CDR1 and CDR2 from the germline V gene are MNHEY and SMNVEV (reference sequence).

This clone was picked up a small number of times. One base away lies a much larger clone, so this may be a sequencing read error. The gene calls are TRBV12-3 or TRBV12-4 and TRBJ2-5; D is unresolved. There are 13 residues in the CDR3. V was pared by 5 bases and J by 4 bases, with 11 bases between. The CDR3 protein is CASSPPWGETQYF. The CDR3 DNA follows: TGTGCCAGCAGTCCCCCGTGGGGAGAGACCCAGTACTTC.

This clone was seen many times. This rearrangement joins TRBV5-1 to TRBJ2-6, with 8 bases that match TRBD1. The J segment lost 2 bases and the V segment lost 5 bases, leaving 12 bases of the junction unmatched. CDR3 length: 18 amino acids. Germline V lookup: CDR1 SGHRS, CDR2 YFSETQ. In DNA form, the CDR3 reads TGCGCCAGCAGTTCCCGGACAGGGAGCCGGGCTGGGGCCAACGTCCTGACTTTC. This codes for CASSSRTGSRAGANVLTF.

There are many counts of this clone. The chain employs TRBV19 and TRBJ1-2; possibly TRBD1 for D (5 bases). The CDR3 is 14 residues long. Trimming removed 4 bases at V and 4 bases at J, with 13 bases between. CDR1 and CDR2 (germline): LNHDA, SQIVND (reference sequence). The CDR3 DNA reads TGTGCCAGTAGTACAGGGACGGACGTCTATGGCTACACCTTC. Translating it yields CASSTGTDVYGYTF.

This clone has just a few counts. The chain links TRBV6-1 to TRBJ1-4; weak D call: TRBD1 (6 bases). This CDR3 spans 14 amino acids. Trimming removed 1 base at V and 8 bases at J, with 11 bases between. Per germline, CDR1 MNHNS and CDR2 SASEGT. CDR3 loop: CASSEEGEWEKLFF. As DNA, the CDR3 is TGTGCCAGCAGTGAAGAGGGGGAATGGGAAAAACTGTTTTTT.

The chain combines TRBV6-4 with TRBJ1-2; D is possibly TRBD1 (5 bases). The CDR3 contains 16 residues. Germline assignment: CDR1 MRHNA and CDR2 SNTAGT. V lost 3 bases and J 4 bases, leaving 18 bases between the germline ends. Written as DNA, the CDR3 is TGTGCCAGCAGTGAAGCGGTCGGGGCGTCGGGCTATGGCTACACCTTC. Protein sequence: CASSEAVGASGYGYTF.

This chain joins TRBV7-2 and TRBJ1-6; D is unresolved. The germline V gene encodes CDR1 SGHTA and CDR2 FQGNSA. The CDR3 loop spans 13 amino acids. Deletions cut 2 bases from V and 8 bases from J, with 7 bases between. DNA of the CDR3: TGTGCCAGCAGCTTATGGGGAGATTCACCCCTCCACTTT. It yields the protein CASSLWGDSPLHF.

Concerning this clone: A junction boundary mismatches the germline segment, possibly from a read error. In nucleotides, the CDR3 is TGTGCCGGCAGTTGGGCTGGGGGTATTGCCGGGGAGCTGTTTTTT. This codes for CAGSWAGGIAGELFF. The chain links TRBV5-6 to TRBJ2-2, with D possibly called TRBD1 or TRBD2 (5 bases each). CDR3 length equals 15 residues. CDR1 is SGHDT and CDR2 is YYEEEE in the germline V gene.

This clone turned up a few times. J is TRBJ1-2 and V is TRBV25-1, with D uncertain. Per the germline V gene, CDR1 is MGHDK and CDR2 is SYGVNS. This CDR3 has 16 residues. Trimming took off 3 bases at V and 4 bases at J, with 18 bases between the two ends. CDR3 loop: CASSDDGDEGVYGYTF. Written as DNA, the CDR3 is TGTGCCAGCAGTGATGACGGGGATGAAGGAGTCTATGGCTACACCTTC.

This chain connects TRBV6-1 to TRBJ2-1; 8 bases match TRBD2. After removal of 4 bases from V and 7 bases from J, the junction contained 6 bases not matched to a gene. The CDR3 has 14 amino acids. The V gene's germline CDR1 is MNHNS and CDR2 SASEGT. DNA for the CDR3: TGTGCCAGCAGTGTATCGGGAGGGTGGAATGAGCAGTTCTTC. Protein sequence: CASSVSGGWNEQFF.

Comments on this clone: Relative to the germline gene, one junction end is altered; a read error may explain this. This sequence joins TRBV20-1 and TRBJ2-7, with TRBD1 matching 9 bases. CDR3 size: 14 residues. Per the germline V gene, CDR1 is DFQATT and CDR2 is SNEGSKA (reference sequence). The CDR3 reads CSAGKQGAAYDENF. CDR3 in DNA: TGCAGTGCTGGTAAACAGGGGGCTGCCTACGATGAGAACTTC.

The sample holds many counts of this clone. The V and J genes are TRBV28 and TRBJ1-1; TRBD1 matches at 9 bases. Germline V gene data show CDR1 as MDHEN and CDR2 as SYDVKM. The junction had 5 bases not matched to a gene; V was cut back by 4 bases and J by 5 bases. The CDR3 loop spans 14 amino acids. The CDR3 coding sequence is TGTGCCAGCAGTTGGGGACAGGGAAGGACTGAAGCTTTCTTT. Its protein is CASSWGQGRTEAFF.

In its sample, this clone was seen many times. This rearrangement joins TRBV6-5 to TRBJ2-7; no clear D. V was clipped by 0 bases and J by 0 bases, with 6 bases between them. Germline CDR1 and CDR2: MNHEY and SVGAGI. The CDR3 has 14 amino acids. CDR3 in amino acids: CASSYSADSYEQYF. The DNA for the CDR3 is TGTGCCAGCAGTTACTCGGCAGACTCCTACGAGCAGTACTTC.

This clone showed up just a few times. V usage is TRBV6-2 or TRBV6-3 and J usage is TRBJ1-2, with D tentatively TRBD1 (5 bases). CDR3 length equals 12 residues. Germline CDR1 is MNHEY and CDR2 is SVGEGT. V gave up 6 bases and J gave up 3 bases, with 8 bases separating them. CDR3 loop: CASSQGDYGYTF. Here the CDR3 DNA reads TGTGCCAGCAGCCAGGGAGACTATGGCTACACCTTC.

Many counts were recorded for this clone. The CDR3 coding sequence is TGCGCCAGCAGCTTTGGGGGGAATCAGCCCCAGCATTTT. Translation: CASSFGGNQPQHF. V is TRBV5-1 and J is TRBJ1-5; D is perhaps TRBD1 (5 bases). V lost 2 bases and J lost 4, with 7 bases in between. CDR3 length equals 13 residues. Germline V gene sequence: CDR1 SGHRS, CDR2 YFSETQ.

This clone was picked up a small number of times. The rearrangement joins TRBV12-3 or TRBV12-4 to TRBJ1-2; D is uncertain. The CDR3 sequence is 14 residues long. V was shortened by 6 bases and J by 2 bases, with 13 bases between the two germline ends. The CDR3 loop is CASSLGRINYGYTF. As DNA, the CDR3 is TGTGCCAGCAGCCTCGGACGGATAAACTATGGCTACACCTTC.

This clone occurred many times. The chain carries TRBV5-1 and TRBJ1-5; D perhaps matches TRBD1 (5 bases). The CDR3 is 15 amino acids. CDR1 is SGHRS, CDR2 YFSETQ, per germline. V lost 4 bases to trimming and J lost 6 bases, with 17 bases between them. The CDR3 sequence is CASSLDNPVGQPQHF. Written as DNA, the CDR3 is TGCGCCAGCAGCCTGGACAACCCGGTGGGTCAGCCCCAGCATTTT.

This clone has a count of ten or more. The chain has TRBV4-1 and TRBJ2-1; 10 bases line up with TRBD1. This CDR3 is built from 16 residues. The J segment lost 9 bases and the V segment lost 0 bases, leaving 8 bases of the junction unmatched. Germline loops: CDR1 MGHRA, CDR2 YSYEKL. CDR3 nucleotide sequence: TGCGCCAGCAGCCAAGAGGGGGGGACAGGGGTTGGTGAGCAGTTCTTC. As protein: CASSQEGGTGVGEQFF.